The clone carrying this T cell receptor beta chain was seen a single time. The antigen is not known. The naive CD8 fraction comprised CD45RO-negative cells positively selected for CCR7 and excluded terminally differentiated effector memory CD45RA+ cells. This sample was taken from a study of shared clonotypes between healthy human individuals. Study-wide findings and caveats: Clonotypes not shared had lower generation probabilities than those common to all four donors. Only blood was sampled; tissue repertoires likely differ.

The assay was immunoSEQ multiplex PCR, and TCRdb's table has in-frame clones only and misses some. The repertoire holds some 2.1 million clones, with roughly 93% as singletons. V shed 1 base and J 5 bases; nucleotides not matched to a gene: 5. This CDR3 comprises 15 residues. Germline V gives CDR1 LNHDA, CDR2 SQIVND (reference sequence). This chain links TRBV19 with TRBJ2-7; 10 nucleotides agree with TRBD1. This receptor was identified in a man between 18 and 29 years old in good health. Some clones in this sample may be carry-over from other donors' samples. Sequencing was performed on naive CD8+ T cells from PBMCs. The CDR3 bases are TGTGCCAGTAGTATAGCTCGGGACAGGGGCCACGAGCAGTACTTC. It codes for CASSIARDRGHEQYF.